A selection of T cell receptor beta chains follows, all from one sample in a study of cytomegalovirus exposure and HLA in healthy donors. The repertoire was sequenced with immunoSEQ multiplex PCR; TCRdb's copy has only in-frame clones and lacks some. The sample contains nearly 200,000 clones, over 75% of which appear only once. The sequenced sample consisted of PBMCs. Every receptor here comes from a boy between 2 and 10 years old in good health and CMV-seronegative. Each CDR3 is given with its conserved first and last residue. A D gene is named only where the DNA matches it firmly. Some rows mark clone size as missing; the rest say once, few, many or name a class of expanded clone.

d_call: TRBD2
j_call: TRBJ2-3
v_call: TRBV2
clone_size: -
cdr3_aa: CASSVGGAADTQYF
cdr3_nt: TGTGCCAGCAGCGTCGGGGGGGCGGCAGATACGCAGTATTTT

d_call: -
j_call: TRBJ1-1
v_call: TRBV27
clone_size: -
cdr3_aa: CASSYGTQFLGGNTEAFF
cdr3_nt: TGTGCCAGCAGTTATGGGACGCAATTTTTGGGAGGTAACACTGAAGCTTTCTTT

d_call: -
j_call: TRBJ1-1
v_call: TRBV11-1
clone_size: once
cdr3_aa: CASSLEAGSTEAFF
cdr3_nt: TGTGCCAGCAGCTTAGAAGCAGGTAGCACTGAAGCTTTCTTT

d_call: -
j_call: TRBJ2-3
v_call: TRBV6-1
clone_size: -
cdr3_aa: CASNGWDTQYF
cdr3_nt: TGTGCCAGCAACGGGTGGGATACGCAGTATTTT

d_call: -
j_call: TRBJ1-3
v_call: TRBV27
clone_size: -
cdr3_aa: CASSLRRGNTIYF
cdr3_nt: TGTGCCAGCAGTTTAAGGAGGGGAAACACCATATATTTT

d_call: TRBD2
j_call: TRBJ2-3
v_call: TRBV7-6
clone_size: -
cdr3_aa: CASSYTGTSGSTDTQYF
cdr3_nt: TGTGCCAGCAGCTACACCGGGACTAGCGGTAGCACAGATACGCAGTATTTT

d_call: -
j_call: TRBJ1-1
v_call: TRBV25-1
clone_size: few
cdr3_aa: CASSVGGGTEAFF
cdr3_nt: TGTGCCAGCAGTGTTGGGGGAGGCACTGAAGCTTTCTTT

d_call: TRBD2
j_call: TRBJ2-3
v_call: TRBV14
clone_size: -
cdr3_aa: CASSFSGGTDTQYF
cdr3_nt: TGTGCCAGCAGCTTTAGCGGGGGCACAGATACGCAGTATTTT

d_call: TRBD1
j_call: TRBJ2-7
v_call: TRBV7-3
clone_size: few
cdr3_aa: CASRLTGTGTGEQYF
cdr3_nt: TGTGCCAGCAGGTTAACCGGGACAGGGACGGGGGAGCAGTACTTC

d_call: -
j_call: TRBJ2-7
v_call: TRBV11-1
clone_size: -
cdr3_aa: CASSSRQHSYEQYF
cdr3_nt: TGTGCCAGCAGCTCTCGACAGCACTCCTACGAGCAGTACTTC

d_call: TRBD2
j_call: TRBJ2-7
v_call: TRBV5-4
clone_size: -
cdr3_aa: CASGGGPTEQYF
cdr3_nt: TGTGCCAGCGGCGGGGGGCCTACCGAGCAGTACTTC

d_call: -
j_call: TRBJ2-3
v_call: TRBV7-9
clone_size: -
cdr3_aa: CASSFWQGPQYF
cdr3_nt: TGTGCCAGCAGCTTTTGGCAGGGCCCGCAGTATTTT

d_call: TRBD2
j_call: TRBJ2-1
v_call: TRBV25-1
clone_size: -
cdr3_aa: CASSELTSASSYNEQFF
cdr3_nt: TGTGCCAGCAGTGAATTGACTAGCGCTAGCTCCTACAATGAGCAGTTCTTC

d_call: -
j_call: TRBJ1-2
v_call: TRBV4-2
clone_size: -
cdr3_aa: CASSPDVAGEGYTF
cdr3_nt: TGTGCCAGCAGCCCGGATGTGGCGGGGGAAGGCTACACCTTC